This T cell receptor (beta chain) was retrieved from a study of blood T cells in healthy people across ages. This clonotype has more than one count but fewer than ten. In germline, CDR1 is SQVTM, CDR2 ANQGSEA. V lost 7 bases to trimming and J lost 3 bases, with 10 bases between them. The CDR3 length is 11 residues. The use of a sample-barcoded 5' primer and a J-beta primer mix characterized a second PCR of 7 to 11 cycles. TCRdb fed the 5' RACE reads into MiXCR, producing one record per CDR3 protein. The sample records some 550,000 distinct CDR3 sequences, 47% being singletons. Ranging in age from roughly 6 to 95, the donors were healthy Caucasian individuals from Russia.

The chain employs TRBV29-1 and TRBJ2-7, with D unclear. Sequencing was done on a sample of blood. The source is an elderly man in good health. CDR3 nucleotides: TGCAGCGGGTCGGACGGCTACGAGCAGTACTTC. This sequence encodes CSGSDGYEQYF.